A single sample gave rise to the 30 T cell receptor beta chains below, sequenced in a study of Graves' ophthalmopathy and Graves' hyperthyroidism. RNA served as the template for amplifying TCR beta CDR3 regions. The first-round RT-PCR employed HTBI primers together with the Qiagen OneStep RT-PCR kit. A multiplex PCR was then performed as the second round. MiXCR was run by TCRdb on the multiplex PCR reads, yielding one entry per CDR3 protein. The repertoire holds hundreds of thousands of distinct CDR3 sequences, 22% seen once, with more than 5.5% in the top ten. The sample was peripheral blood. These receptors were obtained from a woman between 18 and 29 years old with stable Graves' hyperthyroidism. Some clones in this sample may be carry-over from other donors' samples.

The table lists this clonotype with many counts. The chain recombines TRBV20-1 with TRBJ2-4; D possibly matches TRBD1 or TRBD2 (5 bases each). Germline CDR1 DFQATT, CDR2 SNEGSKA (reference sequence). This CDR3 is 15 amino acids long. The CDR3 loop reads CNRRGSQLAKNIQYF. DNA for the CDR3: TGCAACAGACGGGGCAGTCAACTAGCCAAAAACATTCAGTACTTC.

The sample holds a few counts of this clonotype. CDR3 loop: CASSPDSGRAFHEQYF. The DNA for the CDR3 is TGTGCCAGCAGCCCAGATAGCGGGAGGGCCTTCCACGAGCAGTACTTC. The chain has TRBV11-2 and TRBJ2-7, with 11 bases fitting TRBD2. After removal of 5 bases from V and 5 bases from J, the junction contained 11 bases not matched to a gene. The CDR3 loop spans 16 amino acids. Germline CDR1 reads SGHAT; CDR2 reads FQNNGV.

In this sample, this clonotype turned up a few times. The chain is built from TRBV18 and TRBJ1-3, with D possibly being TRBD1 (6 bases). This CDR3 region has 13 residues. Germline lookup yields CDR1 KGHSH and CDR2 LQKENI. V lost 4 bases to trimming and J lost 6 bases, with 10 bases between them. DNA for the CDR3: TGTGCCAGCTCACGCGGACAGAAAAACACCATATATTTT. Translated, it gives CASSRGQKNTIYF.

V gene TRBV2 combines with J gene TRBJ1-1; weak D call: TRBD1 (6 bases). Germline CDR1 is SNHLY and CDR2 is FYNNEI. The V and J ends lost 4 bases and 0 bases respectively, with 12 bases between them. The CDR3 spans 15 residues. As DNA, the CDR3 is TGTGCCAGCAGTGCACAGGGCGTGTTGAACACTGAAGCTTTCTTT. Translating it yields CASSAQGVLNTEAFF.

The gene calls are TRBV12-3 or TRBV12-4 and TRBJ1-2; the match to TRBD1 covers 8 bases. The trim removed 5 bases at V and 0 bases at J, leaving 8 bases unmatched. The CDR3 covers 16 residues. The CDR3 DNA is TGTGCCAGCAGTGACGGACAGGGCCTAGCTAACTATGGCTACACCTTC. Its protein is CASSDGQGLANYGYTF.

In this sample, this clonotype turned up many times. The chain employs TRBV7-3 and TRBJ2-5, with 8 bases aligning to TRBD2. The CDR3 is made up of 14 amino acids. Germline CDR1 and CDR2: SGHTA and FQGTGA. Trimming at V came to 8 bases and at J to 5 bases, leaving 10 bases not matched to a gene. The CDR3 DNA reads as TGTGCCAGCTCTCCGGGGGGGCCCGCCGAGACCCAGTACTTC. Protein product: CASSPGGPAETQYF.

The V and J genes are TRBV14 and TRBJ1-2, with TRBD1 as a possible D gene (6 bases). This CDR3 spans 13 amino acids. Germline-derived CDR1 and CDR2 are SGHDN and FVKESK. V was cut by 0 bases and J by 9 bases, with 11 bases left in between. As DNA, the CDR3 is TGTGCCAGCAGCCAAGATTTGGGGGACAGCTACACCTTC. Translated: CASSQDLGDSYTF.

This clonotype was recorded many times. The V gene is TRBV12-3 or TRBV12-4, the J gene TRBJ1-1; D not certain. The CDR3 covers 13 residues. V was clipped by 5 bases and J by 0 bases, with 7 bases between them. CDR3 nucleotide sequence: TGTGCCAGCAGTCCCCGGATGAACACTGAAGCTTTCTTT. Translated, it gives CASSPRMNTEAFF.

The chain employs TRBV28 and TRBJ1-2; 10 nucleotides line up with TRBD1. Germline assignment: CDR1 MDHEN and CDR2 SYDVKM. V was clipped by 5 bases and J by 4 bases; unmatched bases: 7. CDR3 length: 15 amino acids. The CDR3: CASSQTGGAVYGYTF. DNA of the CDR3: TGTGCCAGCAGTCAGACAGGGGGCGCCGTCTATGGCTACACCTTC.

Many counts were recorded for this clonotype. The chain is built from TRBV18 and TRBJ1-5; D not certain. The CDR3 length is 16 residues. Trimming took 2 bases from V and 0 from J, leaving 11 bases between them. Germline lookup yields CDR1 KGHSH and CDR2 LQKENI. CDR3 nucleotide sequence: TGTGCCAGCTCACCAACGACACCCGATAGCAATCAGCCCCAGCATTTT. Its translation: CASSPTTPDSNQPQHF.

In DNA form, the CDR3 reads TGCAGCGTTGTCCGCGATACGAAAAAAGCTTTCTTT. Amino acid sequence: CSVVRDTKKAFF. The gene calls are TRBV29-1 and TRBJ1-1; D is ambiguous. V lost 4 bases to trimming and J lost 9 bases, with 15 bases between them. The CDR3 runs 12 residues. Germline V gene sequence: CDR1 SQVTM, CDR2 ANQGSEA.

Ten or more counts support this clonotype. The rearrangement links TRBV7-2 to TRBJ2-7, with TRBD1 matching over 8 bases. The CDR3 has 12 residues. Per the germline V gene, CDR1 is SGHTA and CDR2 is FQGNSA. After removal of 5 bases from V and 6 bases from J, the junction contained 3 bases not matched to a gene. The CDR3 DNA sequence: TGTGCCAGCAGCAGCGACAGGGGCGAGCAGTACTTC. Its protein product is CASSSDRGEQYF.

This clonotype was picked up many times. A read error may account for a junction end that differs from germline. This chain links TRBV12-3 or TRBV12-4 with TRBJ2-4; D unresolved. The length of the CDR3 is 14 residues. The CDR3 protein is CASSFAVSKNIKYF. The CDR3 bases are TGTGCCAGCAGTTTCGCGGTGTCCAAAAACATTAAGTACTTC.

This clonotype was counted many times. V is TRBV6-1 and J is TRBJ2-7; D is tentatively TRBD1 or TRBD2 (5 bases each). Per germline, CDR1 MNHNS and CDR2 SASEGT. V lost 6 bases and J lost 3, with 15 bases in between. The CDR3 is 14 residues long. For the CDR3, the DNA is TGTGCCAGCAGGAAGAGCCGGGACCGCTACGAGCAGTACTTC. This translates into CASRKSRDRYEQYF.

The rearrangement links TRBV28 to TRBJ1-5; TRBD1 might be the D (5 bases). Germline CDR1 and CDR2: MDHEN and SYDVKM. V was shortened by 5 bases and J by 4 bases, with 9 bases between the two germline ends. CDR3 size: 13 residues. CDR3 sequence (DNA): TGTGCCAGCAGTACAGAGGGGAATCAGCCCCAGCATTTT. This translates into CASSTEGNQPQHF.

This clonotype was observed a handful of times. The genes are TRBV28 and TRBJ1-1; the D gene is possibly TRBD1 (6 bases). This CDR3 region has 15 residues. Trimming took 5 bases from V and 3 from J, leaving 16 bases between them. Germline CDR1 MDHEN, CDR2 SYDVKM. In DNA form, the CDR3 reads TGTGCCAGCAGTCCTGATCAGGGGATAGACACTGAAGCTTTCTTT. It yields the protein CASSPDQGIDTEAFF.

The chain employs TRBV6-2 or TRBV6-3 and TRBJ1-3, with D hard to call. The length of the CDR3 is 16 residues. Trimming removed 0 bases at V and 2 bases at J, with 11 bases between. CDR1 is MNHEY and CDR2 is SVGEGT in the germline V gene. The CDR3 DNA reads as TGTGCCAGCAGTTACTCGCCGACGACAACTGGAAACACCATATATTTT. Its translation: CASSYSPTTTGNTIYF.

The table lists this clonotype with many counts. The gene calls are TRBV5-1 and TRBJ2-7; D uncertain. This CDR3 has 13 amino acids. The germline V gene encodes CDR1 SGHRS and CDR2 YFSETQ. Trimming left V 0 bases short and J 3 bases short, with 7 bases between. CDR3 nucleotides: TGCGCCAGCAGCTTGGAAGGCAACTACGAGCAGTACTTC. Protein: CASSLEGNYEQYF.

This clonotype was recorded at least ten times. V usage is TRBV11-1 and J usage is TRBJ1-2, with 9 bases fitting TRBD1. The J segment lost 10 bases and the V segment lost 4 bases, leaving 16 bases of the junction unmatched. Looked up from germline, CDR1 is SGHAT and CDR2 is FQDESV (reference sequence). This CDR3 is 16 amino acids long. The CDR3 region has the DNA TGTGCCAGCAGCTCTCAGCGGACAGGGGTTCCGGATGACTACACCTTC. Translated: CASSSQRTGVPDDYTF.

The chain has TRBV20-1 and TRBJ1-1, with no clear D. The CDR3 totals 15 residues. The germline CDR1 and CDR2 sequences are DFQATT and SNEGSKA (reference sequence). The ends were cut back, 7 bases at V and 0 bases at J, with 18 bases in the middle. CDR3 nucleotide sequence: TGCAGTGTCCAGTTATTAGACCAGATGAACACTGAAGCTTTCTTT. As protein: CSVQLLDQMNTEAFF.

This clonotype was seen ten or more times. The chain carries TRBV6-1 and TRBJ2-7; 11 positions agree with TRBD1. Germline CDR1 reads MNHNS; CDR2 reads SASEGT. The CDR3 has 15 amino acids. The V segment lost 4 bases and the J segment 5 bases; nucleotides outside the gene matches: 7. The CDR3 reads CASSGGTGGEDEQYF. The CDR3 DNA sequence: TGTGCCAGCAGTGGGGGGACAGGGGGAGAGGACGAGCAGTACTTC.

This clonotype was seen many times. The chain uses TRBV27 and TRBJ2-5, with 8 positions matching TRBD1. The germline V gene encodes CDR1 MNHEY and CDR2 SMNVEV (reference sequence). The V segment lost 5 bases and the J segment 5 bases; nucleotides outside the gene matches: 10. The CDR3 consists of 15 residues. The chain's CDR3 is CASSTLPGQEETQYF. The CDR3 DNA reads TGTGCCAGCAGTACACTCCCGGGACAGGAGGAGACCCAGTACTTC.

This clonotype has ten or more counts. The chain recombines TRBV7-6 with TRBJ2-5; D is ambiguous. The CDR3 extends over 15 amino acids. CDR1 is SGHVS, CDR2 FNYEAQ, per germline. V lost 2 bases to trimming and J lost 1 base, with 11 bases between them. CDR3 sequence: CASSLPGRAQETQYF. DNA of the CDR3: TGTGCCAGCAGCTTACCCGGACGGGCCCAAGAGACCCAGTACTTC.

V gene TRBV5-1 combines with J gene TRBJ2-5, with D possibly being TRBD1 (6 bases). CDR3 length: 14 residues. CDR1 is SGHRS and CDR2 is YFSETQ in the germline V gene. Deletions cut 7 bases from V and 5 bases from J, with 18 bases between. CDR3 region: CASGTGGDRETQYF. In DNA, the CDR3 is TGCGCCAGCGGAACCGGAGGAGACAGGGAGACCCAGTACTTC.

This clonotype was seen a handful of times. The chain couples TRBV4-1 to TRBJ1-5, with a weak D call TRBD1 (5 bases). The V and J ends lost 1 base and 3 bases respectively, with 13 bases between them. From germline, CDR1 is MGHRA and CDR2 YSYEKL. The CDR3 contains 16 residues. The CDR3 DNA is TGCGCCAGCAGCCAAGTGGGGGGGGGATTCAATCAGCCCCAGCATTTT. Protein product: CASSQVGGGFNQPQHF.

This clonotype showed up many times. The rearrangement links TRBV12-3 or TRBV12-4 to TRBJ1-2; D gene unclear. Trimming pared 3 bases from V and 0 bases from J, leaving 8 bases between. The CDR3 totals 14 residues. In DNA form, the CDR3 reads TGTGCCAGCAGTTTCCCTCCAGCTAACTATGGCTACACCTTC. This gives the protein CASSFPPANYGYTF.

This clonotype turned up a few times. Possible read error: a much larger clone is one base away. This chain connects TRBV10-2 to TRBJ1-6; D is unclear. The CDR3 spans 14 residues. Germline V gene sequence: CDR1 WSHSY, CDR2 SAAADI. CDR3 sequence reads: CASSDGQNRSHLHF. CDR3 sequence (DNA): TGCGCCAGCAGTGATGGGCAGAACCGGTCACACCTCCACTTT.

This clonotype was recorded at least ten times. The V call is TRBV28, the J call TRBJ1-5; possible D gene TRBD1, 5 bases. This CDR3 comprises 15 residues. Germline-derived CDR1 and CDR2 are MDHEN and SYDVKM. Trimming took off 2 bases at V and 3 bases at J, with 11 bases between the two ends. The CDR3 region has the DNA TGTGCCAGCAGTTTAGAGTCGACAGTCAATCAGCCCCAGCATTTT. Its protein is CASSLESTVNQPQHF.

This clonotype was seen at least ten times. CDR3 nucleotide sequence: TGTGCCAGCAGTTCCCGGACAAGTGCACTGGAGACCCAGTACTTC. Translating it yields CASSSRTSALETQYF. This chain connects TRBV12-3 or TRBV12-4 to TRBJ2-5; possibly TRBD1 for D (5 bases). V was pared by 4 bases and J by 5 bases, with 17 bases between. This CDR3 contains 15 residues.

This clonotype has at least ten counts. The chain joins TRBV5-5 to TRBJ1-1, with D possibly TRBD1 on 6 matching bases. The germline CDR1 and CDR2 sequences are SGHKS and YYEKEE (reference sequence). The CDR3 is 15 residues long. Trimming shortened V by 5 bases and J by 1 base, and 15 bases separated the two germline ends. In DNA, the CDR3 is TGTGCCAGCAGTTTTTGGACAGCCTCGAACACTGAAGCTTTCTTT. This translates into CASSFWTASNTEAFF.